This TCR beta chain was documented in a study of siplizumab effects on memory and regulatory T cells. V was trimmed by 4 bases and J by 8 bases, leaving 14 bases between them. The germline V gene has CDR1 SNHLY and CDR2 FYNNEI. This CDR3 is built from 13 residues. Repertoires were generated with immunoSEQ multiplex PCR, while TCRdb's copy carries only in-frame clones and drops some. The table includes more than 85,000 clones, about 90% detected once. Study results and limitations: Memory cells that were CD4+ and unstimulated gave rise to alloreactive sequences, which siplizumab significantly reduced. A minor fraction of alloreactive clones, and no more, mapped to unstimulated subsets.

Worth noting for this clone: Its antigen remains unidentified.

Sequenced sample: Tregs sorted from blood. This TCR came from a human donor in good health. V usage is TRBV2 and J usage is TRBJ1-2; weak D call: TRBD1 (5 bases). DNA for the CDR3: TGTGCCAGCAGTGTAGACAGAGGTTTCGGCTACACCTTC. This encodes CASSVDRGFGYTF.